These T cell receptor beta chains were read from a single sample in a study of blood T cells in healthy people across ages. TCRdb re-called the 5' RACE reads with MiXCR, one entry per CDR3 protein. Of hundreds of thousands of distinct CDR3 sequences listed, roughly a quarter are singletons. This sample also appeared in a second study, on T cells of mothers and their children.

Specimen: blood. The receptor source for this set is a boy between 2 and 10 years old in good health. The CDR3 runs from the conserved cysteine through the conserved F or W. The order of the fields is clone size, J gene, D gene, V gene, CDR3 DNA, CDR3 protein. A D gene is named only where the DNA matches it firmly. Expanded clones are given a class, and other clones once, few, many or no size at all.

clone_size: -
j_call: TRBJ2-5
d_call: TRBD2
v_call: TRBV10-3
cdr3_nt: TGTGCCATCAGTGAGCGAGCGGGAGGAGGGGAAGAGACCCAGTACTTC
cdr3_aa: CAISERAGGGEETQYF

clone_size: few
j_call: TRBJ2-1
d_call: TRBD2
v_call: TRBV29-1
cdr3_nt: TGCAGCGTTGAAGATGTATGGCGCGGGGGGGCCTACAATGAGCAGTTCTTC
cdr3_aa: CSVEDVWRGGAYNEQFF

clone_size: -
j_call: TRBJ2-7
d_call: TRBD1
v_call: TRBV29-1
cdr3_nt: TGCAGCGTTGGCTCAGGGGGTTACGAGCAGTACTTC
cdr3_aa: CSVGSGGYEQYF

clone_size: few
j_call: TRBJ2-5
d_call: TRBD2
v_call: TRBV20-1
cdr3_nt: TGCAGTGCTAGAGAACCCCGGGGGGAGCCGACCCAGTACTTC
cdr3_aa: CSAREPRGEPTQYF

clone_size: few
j_call: TRBJ2-1
d_call: -
v_call: TRBV27
cdr3_nt: TGTGCCAGCAGTGGCTCGTTGGGCTACAATGAGCAGTTCTTC
cdr3_aa: CASSGSLGYNEQFF

clone_size: -
j_call: TRBJ2-1
d_call: -
v_call: TRBV4-3
cdr3_nt: TGCGCCAGCAGCCAAGATAAGGTTCCCAATCCGGCCTTCAATGAGCAGTTCTTC
cdr3_aa: CASSQDKVPNPAFNEQFF

clone_size: -
j_call: TRBJ2-4
d_call: TRBD2
v_call: TRBV20-1
cdr3_nt: TGCAGTGCTAGAGATGGGGCTAGCGGAGCGCGAAACATTCAGTACTTC
cdr3_aa: CSARDGASGARNIQYF

clone_size: -
j_call: TRBJ2-5
d_call: TRBD2
v_call: TRBV20-1
cdr3_nt: TGCAGTGCTAGTCCGGGGACTAGCCAAGAGACCCAGTACTTC
cdr3_aa: CSASPGTSQETQYF

clone_size: -
j_call: TRBJ2-2
d_call: TRBD2
v_call: TRBV6-5
cdr3_nt: TGCGCCAGCAGTTACCTCAGGGCCGGACTAGCGGGGAGTAACACCGGGGAGCTGTTTTTT
cdr3_aa: CASSYLRAGLAGSNTGELFF

clone_size: few
j_call: TRBJ2-1
d_call: TRBD2
v_call: TRBV19
cdr3_nt: TGTGCCACCACTCCTAGCGGGGGCGGATCCTACAATGAGCAGTTCTTC
cdr3_aa: CATTPSGGGSYNEQFF

clone_size: few
j_call: TRBJ2-4
d_call: -
v_call: TRBV7-2
cdr3_nt: TGTGCCAGCAGCTTACAAGGGGACATTCAGTACTTC
cdr3_aa: CASSLQGDIQYF

clone_size: -
j_call: TRBJ1-1
d_call: -
v_call: TRBV27
cdr3_nt: TGTGCCAGCAGTGGCGGGCACGGACCAGAAGCTTTCTTT
cdr3_aa: CASSGGHGPEAFF

clone_size: -
j_call: TRBJ2-5
d_call: TRBD1
v_call: TRBV6-5
cdr3_nt: TGTGCCAGCAGTTCAGGACAGGGAAAACAAGAGACCCAGTACTTC
cdr3_aa: CASSSGQGKQETQYF

clone_size: few
j_call: TRBJ1-2
d_call: TRBD1
v_call: TRBV29-1
cdr3_nt: TGCAGCGTTGAAGACACAGGGGGCGATGGCTACACCTTC
cdr3_aa: CSVEDTGGDGYTF

clone_size: few
j_call: TRBJ2-6
d_call: -
v_call: TRBV20-1
cdr3_nt: TGCAGTGCTAGCCGGGACGGCATCTCTGGGGCCAACGTCCTGACTTTC
cdr3_aa: CSASRDGISGANVLTF

clone_size: -
j_call: TRBJ2-5
d_call: TRBD2
v_call: TRBV30
cdr3_nt: TGTGCCTGGAGTGGTAGCGGGAGGTACCAAGAGACCCAGTACTTC
cdr3_aa: CAWSGSGRYQETQYF

clone_size: -
j_call: TRBJ2-5
d_call: -
v_call: TRBV20-1
cdr3_nt: TGCAGTGCTAGAGATAGTGGGACAAGCCAAGAGACCCAGTACTTC
cdr3_aa: CSARDSGTSQETQYF

clone_size: few
j_call: TRBJ2-5
d_call: TRBD2
v_call: TRBV12-3/TRBV12-4
cdr3_nt: TGTGCCAGCAGTTCTGGTCCGACTAGCGGGCTACAAGGAGAGACCCAGTACTTC
cdr3_aa: CASSSGPTSGLQGETQYF

clone_size: -
j_call: TRBJ2-3
d_call: -
v_call: TRBV6-5
cdr3_nt: TGTGCCAGAAAAGAGGCAGATATGCAGTATTTT
cdr3_aa: CARKEADMQYF

clone_size: -
j_call: TRBJ2-1
d_call: -
v_call: TRBV6-1
cdr3_nt: TGTGCCAGCAGTGAATGGGAGAGCTCCTACAATGAGCAGTTCTTC
cdr3_aa: CASSEWESSYNEQFF

clone_size: few
j_call: TRBJ1-1
d_call: TRBD1
v_call: TRBV7-9
cdr3_nt: TGTGCCAGCGGAACAGGGGGAGGCCCTGAAGCTTTCTTT
cdr3_aa: CASGTGGGPEAFF

clone_size: -
j_call: TRBJ2-2
d_call: TRBD1
v_call: TRBV3-1
cdr3_nt: TGTGCCAGCAGCTCCCCGGACAGGGTGAACACCGGGGAGCTGTTTTTT
cdr3_aa: CASSSPDRVNTGELFF

clone_size: -
j_call: TRBJ1-1
d_call: TRBD1
v_call: TRBV20-1
cdr3_nt: TGCAGTGCTAGAGAGGTTAGGGGGCGATCTGAAGCTTTCTTT
cdr3_aa: CSAREVRGRSEAFF

clone_size: -
j_call: TRBJ2-5
d_call: -
v_call: TRBV3-1
cdr3_nt: TGTGCCAGCAGCCAAGTTCGAAAGGCAGAGACCCAGTACTTC
cdr3_aa: CASSQVRKAETQYF

clone_size: few
j_call: TRBJ2-3
d_call: TRBD2
v_call: TRBV24-1
cdr3_nt: TGTGCCACCGGCGGGGGGGGACCCACAGATACGCAGTATTTT
cdr3_aa: CATGGGGPTDTQYF

clone_size: -
j_call: TRBJ2-3
d_call: TRBD1
v_call: TRBV10-3
cdr3_nt: TGTGCCATCAAGGGGACAGGGGGCCGCCAGGATACGCAGTATTTT
cdr3_aa: CAIKGTGGRQDTQYF

clone_size: many
j_call: TRBJ2-5
d_call: -
v_call: TRBV24-1
cdr3_nt: TGTGCCACCAGTGAAGATGCGGGTGAGACCCAGTACTTC
cdr3_aa: CATSEDAGETQYF

clone_size: -
j_call: TRBJ1-2
d_call: -
v_call: TRBV3-1
cdr3_nt: TGTGCCAGCAGTCAGCCGGGCGGAGGTGGGGGCTATGGCTACACCTTC
cdr3_aa: CASSQPGGGGGYGYTF

clone_size: -
j_call: TRBJ2-7
d_call: TRBD2
v_call: TRBV7-6
cdr3_nt: TGTGCCAGCCCTGGGACTAGCGGGAGTTGCTCCTACGAGCAGTACTTC
cdr3_aa: CASPGTSGSCSYEQYF

clone_size: -
j_call: TRBJ2-1
d_call: TRBD2
v_call: TRBV6-2/TRBV6-3
cdr3_nt: TGTGCCAGCAGTTACGTAGCGGGATACTCCTACAATGAGCAGTTCTTC
cdr3_aa: CASSYVAGYSYNEQFF

clone_size: -
j_call: TRBJ1-3
d_call: TRBD1
v_call: TRBV10-3
cdr3_nt: TGTGCCATCAATCCGGGACAGGGTTCGGGAAACACCATATATTTT
cdr3_aa: CAINPGQGSGNTIYF

clone_size: -
j_call: TRBJ2-5
d_call: -
v_call: TRBV2
cdr3_nt: TGTGCCAGCATCTTGATTGGGCAAGAGACCCAGTACTTC
cdr3_aa: CASILIGQETQYF

clone_size: -
j_call: TRBJ1-2
d_call: -
v_call: TRBV18
cdr3_nt: TGTGCCAGCTCGGACGGGTCAGGGGCGGCCAACTATGGCTACACCTTC
cdr3_aa: CASSDGSGAANYGYTF

clone_size: -
j_call: TRBJ2-5
d_call: -
v_call: TRBV11-2
cdr3_nt: TGTGCCAGCAGCTCGGGACCATCGGTAGAGACCCAGTACTTC
cdr3_aa: CASSSGPSVETQYF

clone_size: few
j_call: TRBJ2-3
d_call: -
v_call: TRBV6-1
cdr3_nt: TGTGCCAGCAGTGAAGCCCCCGGAAATACGCAGTATTTT
cdr3_aa: CASSEAPGNTQYF

clone_size: few
j_call: TRBJ2-2
d_call: TRBD2
v_call: TRBV5-1
cdr3_nt: TGCGCCAGCAGAGAAACCGGGGGGGCTGGCACCGGGGAGCTGTTTTTT
cdr3_aa: CASRETGGAGTGELFF

clone_size: -
j_call: TRBJ2-1
d_call: -
v_call: TRBV5-5
cdr3_nt: TGTGCCAGCAGCTTGATCGACCTATCCTACAATGAGCAGTTCTTC
cdr3_aa: CASSLIDLSYNEQFF

clone_size: -
j_call: TRBJ2-3
d_call: -
v_call: TRBV18
cdr3_nt: TGTGCCAGCTCACTGGACAGCCTTACAGATACGCAGTATTTT
cdr3_aa: CASSLDSLTDTQYF

clone_size: -
j_call: TRBJ2-7
d_call: TRBD2
v_call: TRBV4-2
cdr3_nt: TGTGCCAGCAGCCAAGCGACTAGCGGGGGGGCCCACGGGCAGTACTTC
cdr3_aa: CASSQATSGGAHGQYF

clone_size: -
j_call: TRBJ1-1
d_call: TRBD1
v_call: TRBV20-1
cdr3_nt: TGCAGTGCCACCGGGACAGGTAACACTGAAGCTTTCTTT
cdr3_aa: CSATGTGNTEAFF

clone_size: -
j_call: TRBJ2-7
d_call: -
v_call: TRBV5-1
cdr3_nt: TGCGCCAGCAGCAAGAACCTGGGACGGACCAACGAGCAGTACTTC
cdr3_aa: CASSKNLGRTNEQYF

clone_size: -
j_call: TRBJ2-7
d_call: -
v_call: TRBV4-3
cdr3_nt: TGCGCCAGCAGCCAAGAAGGCACAGATTCCTCCTACGAGCAGTACTTC
cdr3_aa: CASSQEGTDSSYEQYF

clone_size: few
j_call: TRBJ2-3
d_call: -
v_call: TRBV21-1
cdr3_nt: TGTGCCAGCAGCAATTGGACAGGGAGGGAGGTTGGCACAGATACGCAGTATTTT
cdr3_aa: CASSNWTGREVGTDTQYF

clone_size: -
j_call: TRBJ1-2
d_call: -
v_call: TRBV4-2
cdr3_nt: TGTGCCAGCAGCCAAGATAGAACCACTAACTATGGCTACACCTTC
cdr3_aa: CASSQDRTTNYGYTF

clone_size: -
j_call: TRBJ1-1
d_call: -
v_call: TRBV30
cdr3_nt: TGTGCCTGGAGTCTGGAGTCGGGAACTGAAGCTTTCTTT
cdr3_aa: CAWSLESGTEAFF

clone_size: -
j_call: TRBJ1-2
d_call: -
v_call: TRBV7-2
cdr3_nt: TGTGCCAGCAGCTTAGGACTAACCTATGGCTACACCTTC
cdr3_aa: CASSLGLTYGYTF

clone_size: -
j_call: TRBJ2-7
d_call: -
v_call: TRBV7-9
cdr3_nt: TGTGCCAGCAGCGAAGGACTTCTGACCTACGAGCGGTACTTC
cdr3_aa: CASSEGLLTYERYF

clone_size: few
j_call: TRBJ2-7
d_call: TRBD2
v_call: TRBV6-5
cdr3_nt: TGTGCCAGCAGTTACCCAGGGGTCTCGGGAGGGCCGCGAGAGCAGTACTTC
cdr3_aa: CASSYPGVSGGPREQYF

clone_size: -
j_call: TRBJ1-4
d_call: -
v_call: TRBV12-3/TRBV12-4
cdr3_nt: TGTGCCAGCAGTGAACGACCTTCAGGAAAACTGTTTTTT
cdr3_aa: CASSERPSGKLFF

clone_size: many
j_call: TRBJ1-4
d_call: -
v_call: TRBV29-1
cdr3_nt: TGCAGCGTTGAAGATCTTGGGGATGAAAAACTGTTTTTT
cdr3_aa: CSVEDLGDEKLFF

clone_size: few
j_call: TRBJ2-3
d_call: TRBD1
v_call: TRBV20-1
cdr3_nt: TGCAGTGCTGTCGCTCCGGGACAGAAGCGCACAGATACGCAGTATTTT
cdr3_aa: CSAVAPGQKRTDTQYF

clone_size: -
j_call: TRBJ2-7
d_call: TRBD1
v_call: TRBV18
cdr3_nt: TGTGCCAGCTCCCCTGGACAGGGGCAATCCTACGAGCAGTACTTC
cdr3_aa: CASSPGQGQSYEQYF

clone_size: once
j_call: TRBJ2-1
d_call: -
v_call: TRBV11-2
cdr3_nt: TGTGCCAGCAGCTTACGTGGGGGGCTCCACGGTGAGCAGTTCTTC
cdr3_aa: CASSLRGGLHGEQFF

clone_size: many
j_call: TRBJ2-7
d_call: TRBD1
v_call: TRBV5-1
cdr3_nt: TGCGCCAGCAGCTTGTTAGGACAGGGCTACGAGCAGTACTTC
cdr3_aa: CASSLLGQGYEQYF

clone_size: many
j_call: TRBJ2-5
d_call: TRBD1
v_call: TRBV10-3
cdr3_nt: TGTGCCATCAGCGCCAGACAGGGGCCCCAAGAGACCCAGTACTTC
cdr3_aa: CAISARQGPQETQYF